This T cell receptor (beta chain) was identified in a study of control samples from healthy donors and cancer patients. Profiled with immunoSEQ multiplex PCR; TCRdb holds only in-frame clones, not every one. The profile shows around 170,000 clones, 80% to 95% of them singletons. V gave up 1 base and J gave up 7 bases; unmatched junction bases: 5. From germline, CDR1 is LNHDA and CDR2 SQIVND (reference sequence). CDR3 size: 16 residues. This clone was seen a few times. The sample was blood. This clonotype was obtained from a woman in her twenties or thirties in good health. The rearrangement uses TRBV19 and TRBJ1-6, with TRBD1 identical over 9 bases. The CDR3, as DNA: TGTGCCAGTAGTATAGCACAGGGGGCGCGGAATTCACCCCTCCACTTT. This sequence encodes CASSIAQGARNSPLHF.